This record covers a single T cell receptor beta chain. This specimen comes from a study of Ad26.COV2.S vaccination and SARS-CoV-2 variants. Overall study: Donor was in the COV1001 Ad26.COV2.S trial arm.

Data came from immunoSEQ multiplex PCR; TCRdb stores just in-frame clones and leaves some out. The sample gives fewer than 600,000 clones, 80% to 90% of which show up once; over 1.5% is in the top ten. CDR3 length: 14 residues. V lost 2 bases and J 2 bases, leaving 10 bases between the germline ends. Germline CDR1 is MDHEN and CDR2 is SYDVKM. The sample's treatment: over 15 received Ad26.COV2.S at low or high dose, single or two shots; 5 received placebo; per-sample allocation not given. Day 63 after the first vaccine or placebo injection was the time point for sampling. At a Boston site, the person donating was an adult of 18-55 years. Expressing Wuhan-strain SARS-CoV-2 spike, an Ad26 vector served as the vaccine.

The V call is TRBV28, the J call TRBJ2-7; D ambiguous. This receptor was taken from a person between 18 and 65 years old who received the Ad26.COV2.S COVID-19 vaccine or a placebo. Source: peripheral blood, taken in a trial of Ad26.COV2.S vaccine versus placebo. The CDR3 loop reads CASSLIGGPYEQYF. Written as DNA, the CDR3 is TGTGCCAGCAGTTTAATCGGCGGTCCCTACGAGCAGTACTTC.